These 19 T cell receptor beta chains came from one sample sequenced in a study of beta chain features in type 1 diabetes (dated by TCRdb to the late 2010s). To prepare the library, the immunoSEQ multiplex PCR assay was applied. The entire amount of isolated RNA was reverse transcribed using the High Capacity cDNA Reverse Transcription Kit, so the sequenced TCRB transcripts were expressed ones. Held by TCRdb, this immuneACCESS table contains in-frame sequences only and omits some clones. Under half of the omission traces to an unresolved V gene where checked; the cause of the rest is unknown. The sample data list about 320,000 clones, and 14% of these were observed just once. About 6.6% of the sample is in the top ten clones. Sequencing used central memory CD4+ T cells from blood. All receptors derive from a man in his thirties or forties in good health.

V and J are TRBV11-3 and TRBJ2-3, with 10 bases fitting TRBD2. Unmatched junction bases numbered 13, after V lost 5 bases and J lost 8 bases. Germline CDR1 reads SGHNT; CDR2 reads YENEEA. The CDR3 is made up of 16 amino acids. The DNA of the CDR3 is TGTGCCAGCAGCAGGGGGCTAGGGACTAGCGTCGCTACGCAGTATTTT. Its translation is CASSRGLGTSVATQYF.

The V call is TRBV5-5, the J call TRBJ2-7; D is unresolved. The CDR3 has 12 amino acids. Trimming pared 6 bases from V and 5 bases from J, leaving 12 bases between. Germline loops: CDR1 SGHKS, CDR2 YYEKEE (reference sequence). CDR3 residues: CASKHPVDEQYF. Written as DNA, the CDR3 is TGTGCCAGCAAGCACCCGGTCGACGAGCAGTACTTC.

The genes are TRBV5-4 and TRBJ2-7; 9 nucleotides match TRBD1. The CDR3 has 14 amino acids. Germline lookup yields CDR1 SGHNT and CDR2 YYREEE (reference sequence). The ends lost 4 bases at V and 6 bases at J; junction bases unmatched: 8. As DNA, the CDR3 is TGTGCCAGCAGCGCTGGGACAGGGAATGGCGAGCAGTACTTC. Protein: CASSAGTGNGEQYF.

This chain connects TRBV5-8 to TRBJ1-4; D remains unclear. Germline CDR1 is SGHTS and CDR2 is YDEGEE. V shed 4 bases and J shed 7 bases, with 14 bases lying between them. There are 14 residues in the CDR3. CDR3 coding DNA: TGTGCCAGCAGCCCAAAGGCCGGGCCTGAAAAACTGTTTTTT. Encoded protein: CASSPKAGPEKLFF.

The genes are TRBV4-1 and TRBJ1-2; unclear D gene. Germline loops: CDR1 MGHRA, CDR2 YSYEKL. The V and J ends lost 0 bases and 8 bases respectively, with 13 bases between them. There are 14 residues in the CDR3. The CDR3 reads CASSQEETARGYTF. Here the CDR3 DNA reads TGCGCCAGCAGCCAAGAGGAAACAGCTCGGGGCTACACCTTC.

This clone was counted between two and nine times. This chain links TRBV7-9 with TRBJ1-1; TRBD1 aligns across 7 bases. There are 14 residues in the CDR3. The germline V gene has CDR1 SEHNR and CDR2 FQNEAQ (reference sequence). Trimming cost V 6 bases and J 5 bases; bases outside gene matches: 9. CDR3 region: CASSPTGRGTEAFF. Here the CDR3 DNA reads TGTGCCAGCAGTCCGACAGGGAGAGGGACTGAAGCTTTCTTT.

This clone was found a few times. CDR3 residues: CASSLSGGRQPQHF. The CDR3, as DNA: TGTGCCAGCAGCTTATCGGGGGGACGTCAGCCCCAGCATTTT. The gene calls are TRBV7-8 and TRBJ1-5, with D maybe TRBD1 (5 bases). CDR1 SGHVS and CDR2 FQNEAQ come from the germline V gene. The CDR3 covers 14 residues. V gave up 2 bases and J gave up 6 bases, with 11 bases separating them.

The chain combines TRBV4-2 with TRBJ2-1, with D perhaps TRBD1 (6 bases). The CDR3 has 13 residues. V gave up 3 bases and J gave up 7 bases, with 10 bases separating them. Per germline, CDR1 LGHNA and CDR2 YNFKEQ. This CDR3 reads CASSQKGGNEQFF. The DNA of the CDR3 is TGTGCCAGCAGCCAGAAAGGGGGTAATGAGCAGTTCTTC.

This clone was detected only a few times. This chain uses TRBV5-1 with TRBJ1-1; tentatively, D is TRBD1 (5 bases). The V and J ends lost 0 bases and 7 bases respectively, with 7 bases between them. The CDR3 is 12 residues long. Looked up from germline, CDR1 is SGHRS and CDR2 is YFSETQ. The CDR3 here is CASSLDRNEAFF. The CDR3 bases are TGCGCCAGCAGCTTGGACAGGAATGAAGCTTTCTTT.

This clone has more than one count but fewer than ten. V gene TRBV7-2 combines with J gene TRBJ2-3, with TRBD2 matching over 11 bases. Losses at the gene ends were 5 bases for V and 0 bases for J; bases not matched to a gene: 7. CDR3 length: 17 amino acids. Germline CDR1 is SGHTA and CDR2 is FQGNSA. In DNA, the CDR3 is TGTGCCAGCAGCCAATTAGCGGGGGGGCCTAGCACAGATACGCAGTATTTT. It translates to CASSQLAGGPSTDTQYF.

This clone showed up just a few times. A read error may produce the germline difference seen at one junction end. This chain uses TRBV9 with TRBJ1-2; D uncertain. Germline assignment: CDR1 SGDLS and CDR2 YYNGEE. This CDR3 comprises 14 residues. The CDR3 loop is CASSQAATDYGYTF. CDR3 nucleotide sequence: TGCGCCAGCAGCCAAGCGGCGACGGACTATGGCTACACCTTC.

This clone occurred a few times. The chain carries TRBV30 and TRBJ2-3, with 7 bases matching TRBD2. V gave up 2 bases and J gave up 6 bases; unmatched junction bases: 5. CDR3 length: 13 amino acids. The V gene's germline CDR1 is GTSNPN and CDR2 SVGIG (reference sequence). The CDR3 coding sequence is TGTGCCTGGAGTACCCGGCGGGGGGATACGCAGTATTTT. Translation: CAWSTRRGDTQYF.

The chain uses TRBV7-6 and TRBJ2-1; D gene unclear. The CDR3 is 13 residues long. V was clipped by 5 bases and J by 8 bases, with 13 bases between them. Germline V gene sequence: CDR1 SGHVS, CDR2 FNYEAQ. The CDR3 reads CASSPLPGDEQFF. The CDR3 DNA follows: TGTGCCAGCAGCCCCCTCCCCGGAGATGAGCAGTTCTTC.

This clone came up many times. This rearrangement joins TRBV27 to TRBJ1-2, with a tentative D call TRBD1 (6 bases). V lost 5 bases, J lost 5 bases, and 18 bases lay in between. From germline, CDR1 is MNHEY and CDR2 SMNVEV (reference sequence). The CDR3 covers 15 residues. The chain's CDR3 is CASSALTGMGYGYTF. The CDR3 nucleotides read TGTGCCAGCAGTGCCCTTACAGGGATGGGGTATGGCTACACCTTC.

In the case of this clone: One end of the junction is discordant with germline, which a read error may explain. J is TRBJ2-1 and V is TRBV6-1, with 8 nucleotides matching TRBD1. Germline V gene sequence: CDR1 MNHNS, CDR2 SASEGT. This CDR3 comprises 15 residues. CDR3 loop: CAISASGQANNEQFF. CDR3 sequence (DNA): TGTGCCATCAGTGCTTCGGGACAGGCAAACAATGAGCAGTTCTTC.

The CDR3, as DNA: TGTGCCAGCACCAGTCCCATAGGGACTGAAGCTTTCTTT. Protein: CASTSPIGTEAFF. V and J are TRBV11-2 and TRBJ1-1; D gene unclear. From germline, CDR1 is SGHAT and CDR2 FQNNGV. The length of the CDR3 is 13 residues. V lost 7 bases, J lost 5 bases, and 14 bases lay in between.

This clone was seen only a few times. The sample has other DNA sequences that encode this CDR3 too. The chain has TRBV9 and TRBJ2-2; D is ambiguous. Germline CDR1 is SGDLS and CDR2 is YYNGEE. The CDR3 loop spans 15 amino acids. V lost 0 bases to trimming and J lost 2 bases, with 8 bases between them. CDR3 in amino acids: CASSVGQRNTGELFF. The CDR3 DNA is TGTGCCAGCAGCGTAGGGCAGCGTAACACCGGGGAGCTGTTTTTT.

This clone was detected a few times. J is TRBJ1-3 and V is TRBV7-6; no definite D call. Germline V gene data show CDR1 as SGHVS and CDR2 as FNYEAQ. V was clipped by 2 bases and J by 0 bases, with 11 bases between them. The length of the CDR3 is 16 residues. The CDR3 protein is CASSLTASSSGNTIYF. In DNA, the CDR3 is TGTGCCAGCAGCTTAACAGCGTCGAGCTCTGGAAACACCATATATTTT.

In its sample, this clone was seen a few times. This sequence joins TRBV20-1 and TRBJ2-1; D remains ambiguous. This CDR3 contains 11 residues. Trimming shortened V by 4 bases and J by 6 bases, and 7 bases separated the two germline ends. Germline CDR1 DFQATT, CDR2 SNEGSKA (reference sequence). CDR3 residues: CSATPRNEQFF. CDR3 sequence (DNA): TGCAGTGCTACCCCCCGCAATGAGCAGTTCTTC.